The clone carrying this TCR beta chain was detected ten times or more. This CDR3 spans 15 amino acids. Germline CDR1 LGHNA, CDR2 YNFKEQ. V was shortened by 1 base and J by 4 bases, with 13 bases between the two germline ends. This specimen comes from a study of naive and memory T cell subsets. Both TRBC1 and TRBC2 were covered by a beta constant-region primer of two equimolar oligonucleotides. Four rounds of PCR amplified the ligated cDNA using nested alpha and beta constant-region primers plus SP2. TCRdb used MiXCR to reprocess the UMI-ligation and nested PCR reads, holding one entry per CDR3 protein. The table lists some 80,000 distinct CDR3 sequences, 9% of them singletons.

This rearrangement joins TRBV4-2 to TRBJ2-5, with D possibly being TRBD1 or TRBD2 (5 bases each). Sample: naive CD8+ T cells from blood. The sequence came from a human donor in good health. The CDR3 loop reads CASSQVETGRETQYF. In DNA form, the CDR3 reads TGTGCCAGCAGCCAAGTTGAGACGGGGCGAGAGACCCAGTACTTC.